The clone carrying this T cell receptor beta chain showed up just a few times. Its antigen is not known. Researchers ran the PCR with 60 Vbeta and 13 Jbeta primers. Sequencing was performed with immunoSEQ multiplex PCR; in TCRdb, only in-frame clones are kept and a portion is missing. Of more than 150,000 clones in the sample, 79% were seen once. This sample was taken from a study of cytomegalovirus exposure and HLA in healthy donors. Overall study results and limits: Later analysis identified around 15,000 TCR beta sequences associated with HLA alleles, using a false discovery rate threshold of 0.05. Researchers reportedly found TCR beta sequences accurately predicted most subjects' HLA-A and HLA-B alleles. In vitro data verified a few CMV-associated chains as specific for CMV antigens.

There are 14 residues in the CDR3. Trimming took off 2 bases at V and 8 bases at J, with 13 bases between the two ends. Germline CDR1 is SGHDT and CDR2 is YYEEEE. The material sequenced was PBMCs. The rearrangement uses TRBV5-6 and TRBJ1-4; a possible D gene is TRBD1 (5 bases). This sequence was found in a girl under 18 in good health and CMV-seropositive. In DNA form, the CDR3 reads TGTGCCAGCAGCTTCAGGGCGAACGAGGAAAAACTGTTTTTT. This codes for CASSFRANEEKLFF.